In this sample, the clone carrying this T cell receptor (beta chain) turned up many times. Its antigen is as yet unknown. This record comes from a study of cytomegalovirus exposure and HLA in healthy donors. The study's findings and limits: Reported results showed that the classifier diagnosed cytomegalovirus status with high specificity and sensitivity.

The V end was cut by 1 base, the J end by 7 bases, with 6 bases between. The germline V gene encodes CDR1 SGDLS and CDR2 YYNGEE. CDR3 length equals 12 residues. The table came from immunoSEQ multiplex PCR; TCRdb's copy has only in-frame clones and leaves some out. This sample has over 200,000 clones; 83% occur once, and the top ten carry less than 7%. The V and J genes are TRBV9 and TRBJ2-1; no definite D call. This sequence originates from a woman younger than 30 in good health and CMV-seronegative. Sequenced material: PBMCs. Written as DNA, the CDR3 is TGTGCCAGCAGCGTATCATGGAATGAGCAGTTCTTC. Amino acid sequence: CASSVSWNEQFF. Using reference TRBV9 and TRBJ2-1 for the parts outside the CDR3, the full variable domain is DSGVTQTPKHLITATGQRVTLRCSPRSGDLSVYWYQQSLDQGLQFLIQYYNGEERAKGNILERFSAQQFPDLHSELNLSSLELGDSALYFCASSVSWNEQFFGPGTRLTVL.